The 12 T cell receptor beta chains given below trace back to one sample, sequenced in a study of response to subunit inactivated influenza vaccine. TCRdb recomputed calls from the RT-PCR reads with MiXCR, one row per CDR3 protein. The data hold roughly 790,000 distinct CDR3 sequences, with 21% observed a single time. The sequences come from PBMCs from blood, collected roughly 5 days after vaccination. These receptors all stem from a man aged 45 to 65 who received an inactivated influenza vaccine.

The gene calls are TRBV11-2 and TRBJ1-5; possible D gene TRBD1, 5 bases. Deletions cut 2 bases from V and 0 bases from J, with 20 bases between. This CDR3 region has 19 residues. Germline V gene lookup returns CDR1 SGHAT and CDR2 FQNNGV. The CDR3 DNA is TGTGCCAGCAGCTTATACGGCAGGGCCAGGTTGGGTAGCAATCAGCCCCAGCATTTT. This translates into CASSLYGRARLGSNQPQHF.

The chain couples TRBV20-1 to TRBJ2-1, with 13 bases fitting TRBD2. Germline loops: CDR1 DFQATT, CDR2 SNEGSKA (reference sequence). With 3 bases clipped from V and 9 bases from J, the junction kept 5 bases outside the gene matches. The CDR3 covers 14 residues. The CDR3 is CSARGLAGSLEQFF. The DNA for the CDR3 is TGCAGTGCTAGGGGACTAGCGGGATCTCTTGAGCAGTTCTTC.

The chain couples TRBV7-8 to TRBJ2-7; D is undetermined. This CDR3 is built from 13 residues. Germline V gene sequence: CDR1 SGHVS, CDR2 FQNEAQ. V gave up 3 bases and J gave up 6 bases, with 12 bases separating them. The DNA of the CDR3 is TGTGCCAGCAGCTTTACTCCCTGGGGCGAGCAGTACTTC. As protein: CASSFTPWGEQYF.

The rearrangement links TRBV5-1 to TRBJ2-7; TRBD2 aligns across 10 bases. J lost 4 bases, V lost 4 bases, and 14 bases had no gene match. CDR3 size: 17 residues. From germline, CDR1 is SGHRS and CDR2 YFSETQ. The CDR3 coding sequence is TGCGCCAGCAGCCGTGGGACTAGCGCCTTGGCCATATACGAGCAGTACTTC. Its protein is CASSRGTSALAIYEQYF.

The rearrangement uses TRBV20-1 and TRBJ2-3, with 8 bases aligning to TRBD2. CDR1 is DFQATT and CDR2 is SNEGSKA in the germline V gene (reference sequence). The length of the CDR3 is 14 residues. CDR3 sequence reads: CSARGDTSTDTQYF. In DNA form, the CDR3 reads TGCAGCGCGCGGGGGGACACAAGCACAGATACGCAGTATTTT.

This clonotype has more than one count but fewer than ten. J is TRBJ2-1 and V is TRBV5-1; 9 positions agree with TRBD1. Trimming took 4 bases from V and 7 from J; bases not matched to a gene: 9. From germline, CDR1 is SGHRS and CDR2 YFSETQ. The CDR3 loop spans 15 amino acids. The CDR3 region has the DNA TGCGCCAGCAGCATGACAGGGGGTGGAATGAATGAGCAGTTCTTC. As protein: CASSMTGGGMNEQFF.

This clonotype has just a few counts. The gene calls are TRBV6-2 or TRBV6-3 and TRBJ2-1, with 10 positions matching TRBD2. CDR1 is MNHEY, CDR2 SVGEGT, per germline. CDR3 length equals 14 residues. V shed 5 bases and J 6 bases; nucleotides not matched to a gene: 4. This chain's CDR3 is CASSTWTSGNEQFF. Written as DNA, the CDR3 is TGTGCCAGCAGTACCTGGACTAGCGGCAATGAGCAGTTCTTC.

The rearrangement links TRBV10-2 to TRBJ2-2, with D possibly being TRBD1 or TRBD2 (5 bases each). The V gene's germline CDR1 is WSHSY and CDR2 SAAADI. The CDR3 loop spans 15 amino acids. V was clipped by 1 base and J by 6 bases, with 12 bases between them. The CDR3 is CASSELLGDAGELFF. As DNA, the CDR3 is TGCGCCAGCAGTGAGTTGTTAGGGGACGCCGGGGAGCTGTTTTTT.

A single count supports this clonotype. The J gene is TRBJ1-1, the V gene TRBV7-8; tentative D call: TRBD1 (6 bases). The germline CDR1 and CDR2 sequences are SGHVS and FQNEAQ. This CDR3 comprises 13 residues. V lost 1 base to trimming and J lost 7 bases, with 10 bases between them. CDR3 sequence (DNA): TGTGCCAGCAGCTTAGGGGGGACACGTGAAGCTTTCTTT. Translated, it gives CASSLGGTREAFF.

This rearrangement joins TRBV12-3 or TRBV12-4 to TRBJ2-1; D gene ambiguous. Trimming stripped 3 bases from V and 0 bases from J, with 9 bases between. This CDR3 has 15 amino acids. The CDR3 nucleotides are TGTGCCAGCAGTTTTTCGGTCAACTCCTACAATGAGCAGTTCTTC. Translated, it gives CASSFSVNSYNEQFF.

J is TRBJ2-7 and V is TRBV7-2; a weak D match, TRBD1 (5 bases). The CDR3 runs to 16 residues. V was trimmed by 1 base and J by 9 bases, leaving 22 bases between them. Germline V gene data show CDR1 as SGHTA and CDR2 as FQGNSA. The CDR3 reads CASSLGGKTGPMGQYF. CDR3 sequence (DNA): TGTGCCAGCAGCTTAGGCGGTAAAACAGGACCGATGGGGCAGTACTTC.

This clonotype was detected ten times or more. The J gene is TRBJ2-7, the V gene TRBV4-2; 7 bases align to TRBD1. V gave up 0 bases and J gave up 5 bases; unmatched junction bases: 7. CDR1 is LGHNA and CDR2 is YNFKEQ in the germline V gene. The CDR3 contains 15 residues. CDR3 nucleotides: TGTGCCAGCAGCCAAGAGGCAGGGGGTTCGAACGAGCAGTACTTC. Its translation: CASSQEAGGSNEQYF.